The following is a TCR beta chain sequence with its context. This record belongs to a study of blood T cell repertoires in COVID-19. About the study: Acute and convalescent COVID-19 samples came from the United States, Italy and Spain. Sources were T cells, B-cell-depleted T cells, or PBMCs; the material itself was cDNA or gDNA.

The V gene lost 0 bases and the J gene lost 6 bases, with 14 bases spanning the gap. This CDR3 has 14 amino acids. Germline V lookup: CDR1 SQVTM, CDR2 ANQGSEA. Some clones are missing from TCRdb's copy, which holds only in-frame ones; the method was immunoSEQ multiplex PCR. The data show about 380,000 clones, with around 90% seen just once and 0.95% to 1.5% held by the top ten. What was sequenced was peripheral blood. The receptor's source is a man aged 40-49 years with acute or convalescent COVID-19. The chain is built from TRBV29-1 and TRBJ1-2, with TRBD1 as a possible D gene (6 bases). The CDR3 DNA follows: TGCAGCGTTGAAGATTGGCGCAGGGGAGATGGCTACACCTTC. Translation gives CSVEDWRRGDGYTF. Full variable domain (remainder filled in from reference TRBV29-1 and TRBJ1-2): SAVISQKPSRDICQRGTSLTIQCQVDSQVTMMFWYRQQPGQSLTLIATANQGSEATYESGFVIDKFPISRPNLTFSTLTVSNMSPEDSSIYLCSVEDWRRGDGYTFGSGTRLTVV.